This T cell receptor (beta chain) was documented in a study of blood T cell repertoires in COVID-19. Original methodology: Reference gene primer amplification in the assay estimated nucleated cell counts. TCRdb keeps only in-frame clones here, not all; method: immunoSEQ multiplex PCR. V, J and clone size were drawn from that table, and D and trimming were deduced from the DNA. This sample has about 200,000 clones, with more than 70% found just once. V was shortened by 6 bases and J by 2 bases, with 9 bases between the two germline ends. The CDR3 is 12 residues long. Germline V CDR1 and CDR2: SGHRS, YFSETQ.

The specimen was PBMCs or T cells enriched from blood (not recorded which). The chain carries TRBV5-1 and TRBJ2-7, with D perhaps TRBD1 (5 bases). This sequence was found in a man in his forties with acute COVID-19. CDR3 DNA: TGCGCCAGCAACGACAGAGCCTACGAGCAGTACTTC. This gives the protein CASNDRAYEQYF.